This T cell receptor (beta chain) is drawn from a study of T-cell memory formation after mild COVID-19. The wider study: Clusters were largely donor specific.

This clonotype was counted between two and nine times. Its cognate antigen is unknown. J lost 4 bases, V lost 5 bases, and 4 bases had no gene match. The CDR3 loop spans 13 amino acids. Study-wide findings and caveats: Clones which contracted sat mainly in CM and EM if CD4+, and in EMRA if CD8+. Contracting clones, day 15 to 85, had balanced CD4/CD8, and later expanders favored CD4+. Pre-infection memory showed some responding clones, and this suggested that cross-reactive memory joined.

TCRdb re-called the 5' RACE reads with MiXCR, one entry per CDR3 protein. This table has 500,000 to 650,000 distinct CDR3 sequences, less than 25% appearing once. The chain employs TRBV12-3 or TRBV12-4 and TRBJ1-1; the match to TRBD1 covers 7 bases. Sequencing used PBMCs or a T cell subset sorted from them (not recorded which). The source is an adult woman who had mild COVID-19 (a few samples of this study predate the infection). Cell type and time point are not known. The CDR3 loop is CASSPGGFTEAFF. DNA for the CDR3: TGTGCCAGCAGTCCAGGGGGGTTCACTGAAGCTTTCTTT.